This T cell receptor beta chain derives from a study of blood T cells in healthy people across ages. Broader study findings: Older individuals had lower TCR beta diversity per million T cells (the decline was roughly linear).

Together with a sample-barcoded 5' primer, a J-beta primer mix was included in a second PCR lasting 7 to 11 cycles. TCRdb ran MiXCR on the 5' RACE reads and lists one entry per CDR3 protein. Among around 1,000,000 distinct CDR3 sequences listed, about 25% were seen once. A note on this clonotype: Antigen specificity is unknown.

Germline-derived CDR1 and CDR2 are SQVTM and ANQGSEA. Deletions cut 4 bases from V and 1 base from J, with 11 bases between. This CDR3 is built from 13 residues. This sample also appeared in a second study, on T cells of mothers and their children. As that study records: Nine systemically healthy Caucasian donors: three mothers, six children. Each child contributed 2.5 million to 3.5 million TCR beta CDR3 reads, while each mother contributed over 8 million.

The V and J genes are TRBV29-1 and TRBJ2-7, with D tentatively TRBD1 (6 bases). The receptor's source is a girl aged 2-15 years in good health. Sequenced: blood. The CDR3 DNA follows: TGCAGCGTTGGGCCAGGGACATCCTACGAGCAGTACTTC. Translating it yields CSVGPGTSYEQYF.